This TCR beta chain comes out of a study of blood T cell repertoires in COVID-19. Trimming pared 4 bases from V and 0 bases from J, leaving 12 bases between. CDR3 size: 16 residues. Germline V gives CDR1 MGHRA, CDR2 YSYEKL. Profiling relied on immunoSEQ multiplex PCR, and the TCRdb table lists in-frame clones only, not all of them. The repertoire holds about 480,000 clones, 70% to 90% seen once, with around 12% in the top ten. This sequence joins TRBV4-1 and TRBJ2-2; D call uncertain. The source of this sequence is a woman in her fifties or sixties with COVID-19, enrolled during active disease. Sequenced sample: peripheral blood. CDR3 in DNA: TGCGCCAGCAGCCGCCCCCCGGAGACGAACACCGGGGAGCTGTTTTTT. Translating it yields CASSRPPETNTGELFF.